This T cell receptor (beta chain) was captured in a study of blood T cell repertoires in COVID-19. V was trimmed by 3 bases and J by 4 bases, leaving 9 bases between them. The length of the CDR3 is 13 residues. In the authors' workflow: By means of reference gene primer amplification, nucleated cell counts were estimated. TCRdb's copy holds only in-frame clones and misses some; the assay was immunoSEQ multiplex PCR. For V, J and clone size, that table is used; D and trimming come from the DNA. The sample records roughly 360,000 clones, more than 70% being singletons. The chain uses TRBV12-3 or TRBV12-4 and TRBJ1-2, with D unresolved. This receptor was taken from a man aged 25-40 years who had recovered from COVID-19. The sample consisted of PBMCs or T cells enriched from blood (not recorded which). CDR3 in amino acids: CASSLRVSYGYTF. Here the CDR3 DNA reads TGTGCCAGCAGTTTGAGGGTTAGCTATGGCTACACCTTC.